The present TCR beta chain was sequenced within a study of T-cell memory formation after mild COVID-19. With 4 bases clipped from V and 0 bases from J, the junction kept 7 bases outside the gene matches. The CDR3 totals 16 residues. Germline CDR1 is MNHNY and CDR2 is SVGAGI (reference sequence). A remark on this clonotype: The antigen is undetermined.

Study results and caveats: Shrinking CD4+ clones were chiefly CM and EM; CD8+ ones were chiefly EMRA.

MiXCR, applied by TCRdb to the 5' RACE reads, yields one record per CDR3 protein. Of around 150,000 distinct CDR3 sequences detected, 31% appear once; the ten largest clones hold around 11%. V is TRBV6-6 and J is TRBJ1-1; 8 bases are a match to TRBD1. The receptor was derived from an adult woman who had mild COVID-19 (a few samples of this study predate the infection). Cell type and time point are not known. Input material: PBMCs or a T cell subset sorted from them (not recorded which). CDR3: CASSSIRQGLNTEAFF. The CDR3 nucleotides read TGTGCCAGCAGTTCCATTAGACAGGGGCTGAACACTGAAGCTTTCTTT.